A single sample is the source of the 14 T cell receptor beta chains below, sequenced in a study of control samples from healthy donors and cancer patients. Profiling relied on immunoSEQ multiplex PCR, and the TCRdb table lists in-frame clones only, not all of them. This sample yields 180,000 or so clones, of which roughly nine tenths are seen a single time; approximately 1.6% belongs to the top ten. Sequencing was performed on blood. The receptors were gathered from a woman aged 25 to 39 in good health.

This rearrangement joins TRBV4-2 to TRBJ2-7, with 7 bases aligning to TRBD1. There are 12 residues in the CDR3. V trimming: 4 bases; J trimming: 6 bases; junction bases outside the gene matches: 3. Germline CDR1 is LGHNA and CDR2 is YNFKEQ. CDR3 nucleotides: TGTGCCAGCAGCCGACAGGGTGTCGAGCAGTACTTC. It translates to CASSRQGVEQYF.

The chain has TRBV27 and TRBJ1-5, with D unclear. Germline CDR1 is MNHEY and CDR2 is SMNVEV (reference sequence). V was cut by 3 bases and J by 0 bases, with 9 bases left in between. The CDR3 consists of 15 residues. The CDR3 reads CASSLYSDSNQPQHF. The CDR3 nucleotides are TGTGCCAGCAGTTTGTACAGCGATAGCAATCAGCCCCAGCATTTT.

The V gene is TRBV5-4, the J gene TRBJ1-1; TRBD1 aligns across 8 bases. Trimming cost V 0 bases and J 11 bases; bases outside gene matches: 3. The CDR3 extends over 12 amino acids. CDR1 and CDR2 from the germline V gene are SGHNT and YYREEE (reference sequence). The CDR3 loop is CASSLGAGGAFF. CDR3 nucleotides: TGTGCCAGCAGCTTGGGGGCAGGGGGCGCTTTCTTT.

This sequence joins TRBV19 and TRBJ2-1; 7 nucleotides match TRBD1. This CDR3 contains 16 residues. CDR1 LNHDA and CDR2 SQIVND come from the germline V gene (reference sequence). Trimming cost V 1 base and J 3 bases; bases outside gene matches: 6. For the CDR3, the DNA is TGTGCCAGTAGTATAGGGCAGGGGGAGAACTACAATGAGCAGTTCTTC. Translating gives CASSIGQGENYNEQFF.

The genes are TRBV6-5 and TRBJ1-2; a possible D gene is TRBD1 (5 bases). Germline CDR1 reads MNHEY; CDR2 reads SVGAGI. The CDR3 loop spans 13 amino acids. Trimming left V 5 bases short and J 4 bases short, with 11 bases between. The CDR3 region has the DNA TGTGCCAGCAGTATAGGGACGGGCTATGGCTACACCTTC. It specifies CASSIGTGYGYTF.

V is TRBV9 and J is TRBJ1-2; D is possibly TRBD1 (5 bases). This CDR3 is built from 12 residues. Trimming cost V 6 bases and J 4 bases, with 10 bases left between them. Germline-derived CDR1 and CDR2 are SGDLS and YYNGEE. The chain's CDR3 is CASTRQGYGYTF. As DNA, the CDR3 is TGTGCCAGCACGAGGCAGGGCTATGGCTACACCTTC.

This clone is a singleton in its sample. V usage is TRBV10-1 and J usage is TRBJ1-2; D unclear. The CDR3 runs to 10 residues. The V end was cut by 6 bases, the J end by 4 bases, with 3 bases between. Germline V gene lookup returns CDR1 WNHNN and CDR2 SYGVQD (reference sequence). CDR3 nucleotides: TGCGCCAGCAGCTTCTATGGCTACACCTTC. This translates into CASSFYGYTF.

The chain recombines TRBV5-6 with TRBJ1-2; no clear D. CDR1 is SGHDT, CDR2 YYEEEE, per germline. Trimming stripped 2 bases from V and 4 bases from J, with 9 bases between. The CDR3 consists of 13 residues. CDR3 in DNA: TGTGCCAGCAGCTTCGGACCCACCTATGGCTACACCTTC. Translated: CASSFGPTYGYTF.

This clone was counted between two and nine times. V and J are TRBV19 and TRBJ1-1; TRBD1 matches at 7 bases. V lost 5 bases to trimming and J lost 9 bases; unmatched junction nucleotides: 6. Looked up from germline, CDR1 is LNHDA and CDR2 is SQIVND (reference sequence). The CDR3 length is 12 residues. The CDR3 loop reads CASSLRQGKAFF. The CDR3 DNA reads as TGTGCCAGTAGTCTTCGACAGGGTAAAGCTTTCTTT.

The J gene is TRBJ2-7, the V gene TRBV28; TRBD2 might be the D (6 bases). V lost 6 bases and J lost 3, with 18 bases in between. Germline V gene lookup returns CDR1 MDHEN and CDR2 SYDVKM. The CDR3 is 15 residues long. The CDR3 nucleotides read TGTGCCAGCAGATATCCAGGGACTGCCAACTACGAGCAGTACTTC. Protein sequence: CASRYPGTANYEQYF.

This rearrangement joins TRBV19 to TRBJ2-1; TRBD2 matches 11 bases. The CDR3 is 13 amino acids. Germline CDR1 is LNHDA and CDR2 is SQIVND (reference sequence). V lost 6 bases to trimming and J lost 8 bases; unmatched junction nucleotides: 3. CDR3 in amino acids: CASSGTSGDEQFF. The CDR3 DNA sequence: TGTGCCAGTAGCGGGACTAGCGGCGATGAGCAGTTCTTC.

J is TRBJ2-6 and V is TRBV19; D gene unclear. Trimming pared 4 bases from V and 2 bases from J, leaving 9 bases between. Germline values: CDR1 LNHDA, CDR2 SQIVND (reference sequence). The CDR3 covers 15 residues. For the CDR3, the DNA is TGTGCCAGTAGTAATCTGAAGCCTGGGGCCAACGTCCTGACTTTC. It yields the protein CASSNLKPGANVLTF.

V gene TRBV27 combines with J gene TRBJ1-2; 7 positions match TRBD1. Germline-derived CDR1 and CDR2 are MNHEY and SMNVEV (reference sequence). The CDR3 extends over 14 amino acids. The V segment lost 3 bases and the J segment 8 bases; nucleotides outside the gene matches: 9. The CDR3 is CASSFNEGAGGYTF. CDR3 coding DNA: TGTGCCAGCAGTTTTAATGAGGGGGCTGGGGGCTACACCTTC.

The J gene is TRBJ2-2, the V gene TRBV6-2 or TRBV6-3, with no clear D. Germline CDR1 reads MNHEY; CDR2 reads SVGEGT. The CDR3 has 14 amino acids. Trimming removed 4 bases at V and 3 bases at J, with 9 bases between. DNA for the CDR3: TGTGCCAGCAGTTGGGGTCTAGACACCGGGGAGCTGTTTTTT. Translation gives CASSWGLDTGELFF.